A selection of T cell receptor beta chains follows, all from one sample in a study of blood T cell repertoires in COVID-19. The table came from immunoSEQ multiplex PCR; TCRdb's copy has only in-frame clones and leaves some out. Of around 71,000 clones listed, about 86% are singletons. The sample was peripheral blood. These receptors were obtained from a man aged 70 or older with acute or convalescent COVID-19. Each CDR3 is given with its conserved first and last residue. D genes are given only for firm matches. A clone size is listed for some rows: how often the clone was seen (once, few, many), or a class if it is expanded.

clone_size d_call j_call v_call cdr3_aa cdr3_nt
few . TRBJ2-3 TRBV20-1 CSASAHTQYF TGCAGTGCTAGCGCGCATACGCAGTATTTT
once . TRBJ2-7 TRBV5-4 CASSLRGSTYEQYF TGTGCCAGCAGCTTGAGGGGGTCAACCTACGAGCAGTACTTC
. . TRBJ2-5 TRBV12-5 CASGYGEWETQYF TGTGCTAGTGGTTATGGAGAGTGGGAGACCCAGTACTTC
. TRBD1 TRBJ1-1 TRBV15 CATLKGQGAVGTEAFF TGTGCCACCCTCAAGGGACAGGGGGCGGTTGGCACTGAAGCTTTCTTT
. . TRBJ1-1 TRBV28 CATHQQGKVTEAFF TGTGCCACCCACCAACAGGGCAAGGTCACTGAAGCTTTCTTT
. TRBD2 TRBJ2-1 TRBV6-5 CASSITSDANEQFF TGTGCCAGCAGTATTACTAGCGATGCCAATGAGCAGTTCTTC
. . TRBJ2-7 TRBV10-3 CAISDSSDEQYF TGTGCCATCAGTGATAGCTCCGACGAGCAGTACTTC
. . TRBJ2-5 TRBV28 CASNTFMRVSVDRQETQYF TGTGCCAGCAACACTTTCATGCGCGTTAGCGTAGACCGCCAAGAGACCCAGTACTTC
. . TRBJ2-5 TRBV28 CASSGMGRARETQYF TGTGCCAGCAGTGGGATGGGCAGGGCAAGGGAGACCCAGTACTTC
. TRBD2 TRBJ2-2 TRBV4-2 CASSQEPSGRAGSTGELFF TGTGCCAGCAGCCAAGAACCCAGCGGGAGGGCCGGGAGCACCGGGGAGCTGTTTTTT
. TRBD2 TRBJ2-1 TRBV19 CASSERGLAGYNEQFF TGTGCCAGTAGTGAAAGGGGACTAGCGGGCTACAATGAGCAGTTCTTC
. TRBD2 TRBJ2-1 TRBV30 CAWSYTSGRGFNEQFF TGTGCCTGGAGCTATACTAGCGGGAGAGGGTTCAATGAGCAGTTCTTC
. TRBD1 TRBJ2-7 TRBV11-2 CASSFGTGVYEQYF TGTGCCAGCAGCTTTGGGACAGGGGTCTACGAGCAGTACTTC
. . TRBJ1-1 TRBV2 CASSGELNTEAFF TGTGCCAGCAGTGGGGAGCTGAACACTGAAGCTTTCTTT
. . TRBJ2-3 TRBV10-3 CAISESQEDTQYF TGTGCCATCAGTGAGTCTCAGGAAGATACGCAGTATTTT
. TRBD1 TRBJ2-7 TRBV7-3 CASSRDRGYEQYF TGTGCCAGCAGCCGGGACAGGGGATACGAGCAGTACTTC
. TRBD1 TRBJ2-5 TRBV19 CASSIPGGAKTQYF TGTGCCAGTAGTATACCAGGGGGCGCGAAGACCCAGTACTTC
. . TRBJ2-7 TRBV15 CATSSGGTIGTYEQYF TGTGCCACCAGCAGCGGTGGGACAATAGGAACCTACGAGCAGTACTTC
. TRBD2 TRBJ2-3 TRBV7-3 CASSSMTSGISGTQYF TGTGCCAGCAGCTCAATGACTAGCGGGATATCGGGTACGCAGTATTTT
. . TRBJ1-1 TRBV7-3 CASSRELNTEAFF TGTGCCAGCAGCCGGGAGCTGAACACTGAAGCTTTCTTT